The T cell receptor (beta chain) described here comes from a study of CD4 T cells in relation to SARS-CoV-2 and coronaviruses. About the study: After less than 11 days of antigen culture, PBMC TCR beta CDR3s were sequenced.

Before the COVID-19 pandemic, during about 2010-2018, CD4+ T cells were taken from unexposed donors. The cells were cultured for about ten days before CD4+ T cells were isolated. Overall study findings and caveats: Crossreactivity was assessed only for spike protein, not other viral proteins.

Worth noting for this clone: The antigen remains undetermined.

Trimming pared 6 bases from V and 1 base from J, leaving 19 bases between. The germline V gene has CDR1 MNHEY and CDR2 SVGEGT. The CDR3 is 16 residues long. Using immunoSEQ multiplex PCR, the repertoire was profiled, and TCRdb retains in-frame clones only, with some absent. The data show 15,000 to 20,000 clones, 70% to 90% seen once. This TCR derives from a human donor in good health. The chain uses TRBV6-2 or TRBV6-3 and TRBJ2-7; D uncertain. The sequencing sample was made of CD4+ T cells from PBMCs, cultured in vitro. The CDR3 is CASSSPGLGQSYEQYF. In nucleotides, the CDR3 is TGTGCCAGCAGCTCCCCGGGTTTAGGGCAGTCCTACGAGCAGTACTTC.